The rows below give T cell receptor beta chains drawn from one sample of a study of control samples from healthy donors and cancer patients. The repertoire was sequenced with immunoSEQ multiplex PCR; TCRdb's copy has only in-frame clones and lacks some. The data hold almost 90,000 clones, with 86% observed a single time. Sequencing used blood. These receptors all come from a man aged 30 to 39 in good health. The conserved cysteine and the conserved F or W are not part of the CDR3 here. Each record gives: V gene, J gene, CDR3 protein.

v_call: TRBV6-2/TRBV6-3
j_call: TRBJ1-1
cdr3_aa: ATRPWEGERNTEAF

v_call: TRBV19
j_call: TRBJ2-3
cdr3_aa: ASSITSGDTQY

v_call: TRBV28
j_call: TRBJ1-3
cdr3_aa: ASRGPGNTIY

v_call: TRBV11-2
j_call: TRBJ2-2
cdr3_aa: ASISLRGSPTGELF

v_call: TRBV2
j_call: TRBJ1-5
cdr3_aa: ASRPGGSSNQPQH

v_call: TRBV13
j_call: TRBJ2-1
cdr3_aa: ASSFPSRHNEQF

v_call: TRBV5-1
j_call: TRBJ2-1
cdr3_aa: ASSPGTSGVFVYNEQF

v_call: TRBV27
j_call: TRBJ1-2
cdr3_aa: ASKRTGRNYGYT

v_call: TRBV6-5
j_call: TRBJ1-2
cdr3_aa: ASILGPYMDGYT

v_call: TRBV6-5
j_call: TRBJ2-2
cdr3_aa: ASTKTGAGTGELF

v_call: TRBV3-1/TRBV3-2
j_call: TRBJ2-2
cdr3_aa: ASSLSGTSTGELF

v_call: TRBV21-1
j_call: TRBJ1-2
cdr3_aa: ASSKVGKTYGYT

v_call: TRBV11-2
j_call: TRBJ1-2
cdr3_aa: ASSLGRGNPGGYGYT

v_call: TRBV5-1
j_call: TRBJ2-3
cdr3_aa: ASSLRAGDTDTQY

v_call: TRBV2
j_call: TRBJ1-5
cdr3_aa: ASSVTGGSNQPQH

v_call: TRBV12-5
j_call: TRBJ2-1
cdr3_aa: ASGLDPDRYNEQF

v_call: TRBV9
j_call: TRBJ2-1
cdr3_aa: ASSPGGTSGASYNEQF

v_call: TRBV4-1
j_call: TRBJ1-1
cdr3_aa: ASSQALTGRVTEAF

v_call: TRBV20-1
j_call: TRBJ2-7
cdr3_aa: SASPSGNEQY

v_call: TRBV24-1
j_call: TRBJ2-3
cdr3_aa: ATSAWDTYTDTQY

v_call: TRBV27
j_call: TRBJ2-7
cdr3_aa: ASGVGTPNEQY

v_call: TRBV6-6
j_call: TRBJ1-6
cdr3_aa: ASRRQVAPSYNSPLH

v_call: TRBV27
j_call: TRBJ1-1
cdr3_aa: ASSLLNVNTEAF

v_call: TRBV11-3
j_call: TRBJ2-4
cdr3_aa: ASTFEEGRRAKNIQY

v_call: TRBV30
j_call: TRBJ1-2
cdr3_aa: ASDINYGYT

v_call: TRBV5-6
j_call: TRBJ1-4
cdr3_aa: ASSRDSTPNSNEKLF

v_call: TRBV18
j_call: TRBJ1-3
cdr3_aa: ASSPPGGASGNTIY

v_call: TRBV5-4
j_call: TRBJ2-2
cdr3_aa: ASSTPGQGIGTGELF

v_call: TRBV9
j_call: TRBJ2-1
cdr3_aa: ASSVSGGTGAYNEQF

v_call: TRBV4-1
j_call: TRBJ2-5
cdr3_aa: ASSQGRLGQETQY

v_call: TRBV29-1
j_call: TRBJ2-5
cdr3_aa: SGGTGETQY

v_call: TRBV4-2
j_call: TRBJ1-4
cdr3_aa: ASSGHTGGAANEKLF

v_call: TRBV27
j_call: TRBJ1-1
cdr3_aa: ASSWDRGSTEAF

v_call: TRBV24-1
j_call: TRBJ2-1
cdr3_aa: ATSELAPKGQF

v_call: TRBV5-1
j_call: TRBJ1-1
cdr3_aa: ASSLGGTGSTEAF

v_call: TRBV18
j_call: TRBJ2-2
cdr3_aa: ASSPPVGGTNAGELF

v_call: TRBV7-9
j_call: TRBJ1-3
cdr3_aa: ASSLRGKENTIY

v_call: TRBV5-4
j_call: TRBJ2-5
cdr3_aa: ASSGGLEETQY

v_call: TRBV7-3
j_call: TRBJ2-3
cdr3_aa: ASSLTGENTQY

v_call: TRBV6-6
j_call: TRBJ2-5
cdr3_aa: ASSYGQAGTQY

v_call: TRBV7-9
j_call: TRBJ2-7
cdr3_aa: ASSYNGLAGGDTYEQY

v_call: TRBV9
j_call: TRBJ2-7
cdr3_aa: ASSVDSGGAPLEQY